The 17 T cell receptor beta chains below were found in one sample sequenced in a study of blood T cell repertoires in COVID-19. Sequencing used immunoSEQ multiplex PCR; TCRdb keeps in-frame clones, though not all of them. The table lists about 230,000 clones, roughly 84% of them singletons. The material sequenced was peripheral blood. The origin of the receptors is a middle-aged man with acute or convalescent COVID-19.

The gene calls are TRBV3-1 (or the pseudogene TRBV3-2) and TRBJ2-1; 12 nucleotides line up with TRBD2. Germline trimming cut 7 bases from V and 7 bases from J; bases unmatched to any gene: 14. CDR3 length: 17 residues. Germline CDR1 is LGHDT and CDR2 is YNNKEL (reference sequence). CDR3 DNA sequence: TGTGCCAGCACCCCGGGACTAGCGGGTCCGGACCCAAATGAGCAGTTCTTC. It encodes CASTPGLAGPDPNEQFF.

V gene TRBV19 combines with J gene TRBJ2-7; weak D call: TRBD2 (5 bases). V lost 4 bases to trimming and J lost 2 bases, with 9 bases between them. Germline lookup yields CDR1 LNHDA and CDR2 SQIVND (reference sequence). The CDR3 contains 13 residues. CDR3 protein: CASSNGNPYEQYF. CDR3 in DNA: TGTGCCAGTAGTAACGGGAACCCCTACGAGCAGTACTTC.

This chain connects TRBV18 to TRBJ2-3; no clear D. The CDR3 is made up of 12 amino acids. Trimming shortened V by 3 bases and J by 3 bases, and 4 bases separated the two germline ends. CDR1 KGHSH and CDR2 LQKENI come from the germline V gene. The CDR3 here is CASSPRTDTQYF. In DNA, the CDR3 is TGTGCCAGCTCACCCAGGACAGATACGCAGTATTTT.

The chain joins TRBV4-2 to TRBJ2-7, with D maybe TRBD1 (5 bases). V lost 0 bases to trimming and J lost 6 bases, with 15 bases between them. Germline lookup yields CDR1 LGHNA and CDR2 YNFKEQ. The CDR3 totals 15 residues. Here the CDR3 DNA reads TGTGCCAGCAGCCAAGATGGGGCAGGCCGGCGCGAGCAGTACTTC. Its protein product is CASSQDGAGRREQYF.

This clone was observed at least ten times. This chain links TRBV9 with TRBJ2-1; 10 bases match TRBD2. The CDR3 sequence is 16 residues long. Germline CDR1 reads SGDLS; CDR2 reads YYNGEE. J was trimmed by 5 bases and V by 4 bases; bases with no gene match: 9. CDR3 sequence reads: CASSSRTSGVHNEQFF. The CDR3, as DNA: TGTGCCAGCAGCTCCCGGACTAGCGGAGTCCACAATGAGCAGTTCTTC.

The genes are TRBV5-8 and TRBJ2-5, with D possibly matching TRBD2 (7 bases). Germline-derived CDR1 and CDR2 are SGHTS and YDEGEE. This CDR3 is 14 amino acids long. Deletions cut 1 base from V and 5 bases from J, with 12 bases between. For the CDR3, the DNA is TGTGCCAGCAGCTTGCCCGGGGGGCTGGAGACCCAGTACTTC. Its translation: CASSLPGGLETQYF.

This sequence joins TRBV30 and TRBJ2-1; weak D call: TRBD1 (5 bases). Germline V gene lookup returns CDR1 GTSNPN and CDR2 SVGIG (reference sequence). V was clipped by 2 bases and J by 8 bases, with 13 bases between them. The CDR3 length is 13 residues. DNA for the CDR3: TGTGCCTGGAGTCGTAAGGGGCTCGATGAGCAGTTCTTC. Translated, it gives CAWSRKGLDEQFF.

This clone came up a few times. The chain recombines TRBV4-1 with TRBJ1-3, with D possibly TRBD1 on 6 matching bases. CDR1 and CDR2 (germline): MGHRA, YSYEKL. This CDR3 has 14 amino acids. The germline V and J ends were trimmed by 6 bases and 7 bases, with 16 bases remaining between them. The CDR3 region is CASSPQGKKNTIYF. Here the CDR3 DNA reads TGCGCCAGCAGTCCACAGGGTAAGAAGAACACCATATATTTT.

This rearrangement joins TRBV29-1 to TRBJ2-5, with 7 bases aligning to TRBD1. The length of the CDR3 is 12 residues. Germline-derived CDR1 and CDR2 are SQVTM and ANQGSEA. CDR3 sequence (DNA): TGCAGTGCGACAGGGCGAAAAGAGACCCAGTACTTC. As protein: CSATGRKETQYF.

This clone is a singleton in its sample. This chain joins TRBV19 and TRBJ1-2, with D unclear. Germline-derived CDR1 and CDR2 are LNHDA and SQIVND (reference sequence). V lost 3 bases and J 6 bases, leaving 14 bases between the germline ends. The CDR3 has 14 residues. For the CDR3, the DNA is TGTGCCAGTAGTATGGGCGATCCAACCCATGGCTACACCTTC. This sequence encodes CASSMGDPTHGYTF.

V gene TRBV5-1 combines with J gene TRBJ1-2; 8 bases fit TRBD1. Germline V gene sequence: CDR1 SGHRS, CDR2 YFSETQ. The CDR3 consists of 15 residues. V shed 1 base, J shed 0 bases, and the junction held 2 bases outside the gene matches. The CDR3 loop is CASSLWTGTNYGYTF. The CDR3 DNA is TGCGCCAGCAGCTTGTGGACAGGGACTAACTATGGCTACACCTTC.

The V and J genes are TRBV3-1 (or the pseudogene TRBV3-2) and TRBJ2-1; D possibly corresponds to TRBD2 (6 bases). The CDR3 consists of 14 residues. V dropped 4 bases and J dropped 5 bases, with 12 bases sitting between them. Germline CDR1 reads LGHDT; CDR2 reads YNNKEL (reference sequence). CDR3 coding DNA: TGTGCCAGCAGCCCCTCGGGAGTCAACAATGAGCAGTTCTTC. Protein product: CASSPSGVNNEQFF.

The chain couples TRBV2 to TRBJ2-1; TRBD1 might be the D (5 bases). V lost 6 bases to trimming and J lost 0 bases, with 12 bases between them. Germline V lookup: CDR1 SNHLY, CDR2 FYNNEI. The CDR3 totals 15 residues. CDR3 residues: CASSQQVYSYNEQFF. CDR3 coding DNA: TGTGCCAGCAGCCAACAGGTATACTCCTACAATGAGCAGTTCTTC.

This sequence joins TRBV2 and TRBJ2-5, with TRBD2 as a possible D gene (6 bases). This CDR3 comprises 13 residues. The germline gives CDR1 SNHLY, CDR2 FYNNEI. Trimming took 4 bases from V and 7 from J, leaving 13 bases between them. In DNA, the CDR3 is TGTGCCAGCAGTGGCAGCCCGGAGGGGACCCAGTACTTC. As protein: CASSGSPEGTQYF. The whole variable domain, filled in from reference TRBV2 and TRBJ2-5, reads EPEVTQTPSHQVTQMGQEVILRCVPISNHLYFYWYRQILGQKVEFLVSFYNNEISEKSEIFDDQFSVERPDGSNFTLKIRSTKLEDSAMYFCASSGSPEGTQYFGPGTRLLVL.

The chain recombines TRBV7-9 with TRBJ2-7, with 7 bases aligning to TRBD1. V lost 3 bases to trimming and J lost 4 bases; unmatched junction nucleotides: 9. The CDR3 is 15 residues long. CDR1 and CDR2 (germline): SEHNR, FQNEAQ (reference sequence). CDR3 nucleotides: TGTGCCAGCAGCTTCATAGGGGGCGGTGATTACGAGCAGTACTTC. Protein product: CASSFIGGGDYEQYF.

The CDR3 DNA reads TGTGCCTGGAGTATACAGGGGGCTGGGAACATTCAGTACTTC. Translating gives CAWSIQGAGNIQYF. This chain uses TRBV30 with TRBJ2-4, with 9 positions matching TRBD1. This CDR3 region has 14 residues. Germline V gene data show CDR1 as GTSNPN and CDR2 as SVGIG (reference sequence). Unmatched junction bases numbered 6, after V lost 2 bases and J lost 7 bases.

This rearrangement joins TRBV2 to TRBJ2-7; TRBD2 matches at 12 bases. From germline, CDR1 is SNHLY and CDR2 FYNNEI. V dropped 6 bases and J dropped 6; count of bases not matched to a gene: 9. This CDR3 has 15 residues. The CDR3 loop is CASRLPSGRALEQYF. The DNA of the CDR3 is TGTGCCAGCAGGCTCCCTAGCGGGAGGGCCCTCGAGCAGTACTTC.